The 9 T cell receptor beta chains given below trace back to one sample, sequenced in a study of cytomegalovirus exposure and HLA in healthy donors. Primers included in the PCR were 60 Vbeta and 13 Jbeta primers. Sequenced by immunoSEQ multiplex PCR; TCRdb stores in-frame clones only, minus some. This sample yields approximately 140,000 clones, of which around 75% are seen a single time; about 3.1% belongs to the top ten. The sequencing sample was made of PBMCs. The receptors stem from a man aged 40-50 years in good health and CMV-seronegative.

V is TRBV27 and J is TRBJ1-5; TRBD1 agrees at 7 bases. The germline V gene encodes CDR1 MNHEY and CDR2 SMNVEV (reference sequence). The CDR3 covers 15 residues. Trimming removed 5 bases from V and 4 bases from J; junction bases left unmatched: 8. The CDR3 region has the DNA TGTGCCAGCAGTGGCTTACAGGGGAATAATCAGCCCCAGCATTTT. Protein: CASSGLQGNNQPQHF.

This clone was counted between two and nine times. The rearrangement joins TRBV5-1 to TRBJ1-2, with D maybe TRBD1 (6 bases). V lost 4 bases and J lost 5, with 15 bases in between. Germline lookup yields CDR1 SGHRS and CDR2 YFSETQ. CDR3 length: 14 amino acids. CDR3 in amino acids: CASSPPTGTYGYTF. The DNA of the CDR3 is TGCGCCAGCAGCCCCCCGACAGGAACGTATGGCTACACCTTC.

The V and J genes are TRBV6-1 and TRBJ1-4, with D tentatively TRBD1 (5 bases). Germline V gene data show CDR1 as MNHNS and CDR2 as SASEGT. V was trimmed by 6 bases and J by 0 bases, leaving 8 bases between them. The CDR3 length is 14 residues. CDR3 nucleotides: TGTGCCAGCAGCGGGGGGGCAACTAATGAAAAACTGTTTTTT. Amino acids: CASSGGATNEKLFF.

This clone was seen a few times. The chain recombines TRBV29-1 with TRBJ1-2; D may be TRBD1 (5 bases). V lost 6 bases and J lost 3, with 14 bases in between. CDR1 and CDR2 (germline): SQVTM, ANQGSEA. The CDR3 consists of 13 residues. The CDR3: CSVRNDRDYGYTF. The DNA for the CDR3 is TGCAGCGTGCGGAATGACAGAGACTATGGCTACACCTTC.

V and J are TRBV7-3 and TRBJ2-2; TRBD2 matches 10 bases. The germline gives CDR1 SGHTA, CDR2 FQGTGA. The CDR3 covers 16 residues. The trim removed 2 bases at V and 5 bases at J, leaving 5 bases unmatched. Here the CDR3 DNA reads TGTGCCAGCAGCTTAGGATTAGCGGGGGGAACCGGGGAGCTGTTTTTT. Translation gives CASSLGLAGGTGELFF.

The CDR3: CASSPETGPSEQYF. For the CDR3, the DNA is TGTGCCAGCAGTCCAGAGACAGGGCCCTCCGAGCAGTACTTC. V and J are TRBV27 and TRBJ2-7; 7 nucleotides match TRBD1. Germline V CDR1 and CDR2: MNHEY, SMNVEV (reference sequence). The CDR3 covers 14 residues. The trim removed 5 bases at V and 6 bases at J, leaving 10 bases unmatched.

The J gene is TRBJ1-1, the V gene TRBV29-1; weak D call: TRBD1 (6 bases). Germline assignment: CDR1 SQVTM and CDR2 ANQGSEA. This CDR3 spans 11 amino acids. Trimming took 3 bases from V and 7 from J, leaving 9 bases between them. DNA for the CDR3: TGCAGCGTTGACAGGGGAATTGAAGCTTTCTTT. Its protein is CSVDRGIEAFF.

This clone was seen more than once but under ten times. This sequence may be a read error, since a much larger clone differs from it by one base. Within the sample, other DNA sequences also encode this same CDR3. The CDR3 nucleotides are TGTGCCAGCAGCTACGGACAGGTGAGCAATCAGCCCCAGCATTTT. Translating it yields CASSYGQVSNQPQHF. The gene calls are TRBV7-9 and TRBJ1-5; 7 bases fit TRBD1. The CDR3 loop spans 15 amino acids. Germline trimming cut 4 bases from V and 1 base from J; bases unmatched to any gene: 4. The germline V gene encodes CDR1 SEHNR and CDR2 FQNEAQ (reference sequence).

The chain carries TRBV19 and TRBJ2-6; D might be TRBD1 (6 bases). This CDR3 has 14 residues. Trimming left V 9 bases short and J 0 bases short, with 9 bases between. In germline, CDR1 is LNHDA, CDR2 SQIVND (reference sequence). The CDR3 DNA reads TGTGCCAGCCAGGGGTTCTCTGGGGCCAACGTCCTGACTTTC. As protein: CASQGFSGANVLTF.